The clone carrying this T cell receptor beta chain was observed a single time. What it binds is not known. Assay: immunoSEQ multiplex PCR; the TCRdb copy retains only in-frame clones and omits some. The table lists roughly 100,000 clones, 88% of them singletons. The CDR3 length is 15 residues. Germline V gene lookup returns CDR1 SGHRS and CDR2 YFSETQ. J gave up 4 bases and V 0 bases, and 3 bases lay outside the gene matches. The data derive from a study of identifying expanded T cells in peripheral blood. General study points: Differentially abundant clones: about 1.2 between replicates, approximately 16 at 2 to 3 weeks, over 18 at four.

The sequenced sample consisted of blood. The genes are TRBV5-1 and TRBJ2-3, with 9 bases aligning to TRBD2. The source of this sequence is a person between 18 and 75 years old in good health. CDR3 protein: CASSLGGGAADTQYF. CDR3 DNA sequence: TGCGCCAGCAGCTTGGGCGGGGGGGCAGCAGATACGCAGTATTTT.